Sequencing of this T cell receptor (beta chain) was carried out in a study of cytomegalovirus exposure and HLA in healthy donors. Study-wide results and caveats: A missense variant in DCLRE1C was later tied to TCR beta V- and J-gene trimming. Across donors, most TCRs were seen rarely, yet some public ones were widespread. A later analysis reportedly found that, within productive TCRs, an Asian-associated ancestry cluster had fewer N-insertions than the mean observed across the roughly 610 donors.

Trimming took off 2 bases at V and 5 bases at J, with 6 bases between the two ends. The CDR3 sequence is 12 residues long. Germline CDR1 SGHTA, CDR2 FQGNSA. The PCR made use of 60 Vbeta and 13 Jbeta primers. TCRdb's copy holds only in-frame clones and misses some; the assay was immunoSEQ multiplex PCR. Of 150,000 to 200,000 clones listed, 86% were seen once; the top ten hold about 2.1%. Comment on this clone: No antigen is known for it.

This clonotype was obtained from a woman between 18 and 29 years old in good health and CMV-seronegative. The sample was PBMCs. The rearrangement links TRBV7-2 to TRBJ1-1, with a possible D match to TRBD1 (6 bases). CDR3 sequence: CASSLTGTEAFF. In DNA, the CDR3 is TGTGCCAGCAGCTTAACAGGGACTGAAGCTTTCTTT.